The present entry profiles one TCR beta chain with its context. Its antigen is still unknown. Authors of the study amplified TCR beta CDR3 regions from RNA transcripts. First-round RT-PCR targeting the TCR CDR3 was performed with the HTBI primer set. MiXCR, run by TCRdb on the multiplex PCR reads, gives a single entry per CDR3 protein. Among around 620,000 distinct CDR3 sequences, about 16% were seen once, and the ten largest hold less than 4.5%. This record comes from a study of T cells in Graves' hyperthyroidism and ophthalmopathy. Study-wide context: Before treatment of any kind, peripheral blood was taken at initial diagnosis.

General study points: Most expanded thyroid clonotypes above 0.001 also appeared in blood. Before onset, by a median of approximately 5.9 months, the model predicted ophthalmopathy.

Every diagnosis used clinical symptoms, serum thyroxine and TRAb, thyroid ultrasound and orbital computed tomography. V dropped 0 bases and J dropped 6; count of bases not matched to a gene: 14. This CDR3 is built from 16 residues. Germline V CDR1 and CDR2: DFQATT, SNEGSKA (reference sequence). The sequenced sample consisted of blood. This clonotype was obtained from a woman in her twenties or thirties with Graves' hyperthyroidism. The chain is built from TRBV20-1 and TRBJ2-7, with 7 bases aligning to TRBD2. This CDR3 is CSARDVSETSGGEQYF. CDR3 sequence (DNA): TGCAGTGCTAGAGATGTTTCTGAGACATCGGGAGGCGAGCAGTACTTC.